This T cell receptor (beta chain) was retrieved from a study of type 1 and type 2 diabetes patients. Study background: The cohort mixed type 1 diabetes, type 2 diabetes and nondiabetic donors. Sequencing for the whole study yielded over 15 million paired-end reads.

The PCR template was genomic DNA. Multiplex PCR with 30 forward and 13 reverse primers amplified the TCR beta CDR3. One entry per CDR3 protein, called by TCRdb with MiXCR from the multiplex PCR reads. This table holds 250,000 to 300,000 distinct CDR3 sequences, roughly 50% found once. Study-level points and caveats: Type 2 diabetes and control V and J usage correlated highly, around 0.97. Highly-expanded CD4+ clones were few in type 2 diabetes, median one, 3.9% of reads.

Concerning this clonotype itself: Its antigen is undetermined.

After removal of 2 bases from V and 7 bases from J, the junction contained 10 bases not matched to a gene. This CDR3 has 16 residues. Per the germline V gene, CDR1 is SGHAT and CDR2 is FQDESV (reference sequence). This TCR was recovered from a man younger than 35 with type 2 diabetes. Sequencing was performed on peripheral blood mononuclear cells (PBMCs). V is TRBV11-1 and J is TRBJ1-2; 10 bases match TRBD1. CDR3 nucleotide sequence: TGTGCCAGCAGCTTAAGCGGGACAGGGGAAAAGGCTGGCTACACCTTC. Protein product: CASSLSGTGEKAGYTF.